The 3 T cell receptor beta chains below were found in one sample sequenced in a study of cytomegalovirus exposure and HLA in healthy donors. The PCR had 60 Vbeta and 13 Jbeta primers. Only in-frame clones appear in the TCRdb table, and some are missing; sequencing was by immunoSEQ multiplex PCR. Found here are under 150,000 clones, roughly 89% of them singletons; the top ten hold less than 5.5%. Sequenced: PBMCs. Receptors were obtained from a woman in her twenties or thirties in good health and CMV-seronegative.

This sequence joins TRBV11-2 and TRBJ2-1, with D hard to call. CDR1 is SGHAT, CDR2 FQNNGV, per germline. Trimming took off 6 bases at V and 6 bases at J, with 15 bases between the two ends. There are 14 residues in the CDR3. DNA of the CDR3: TGTGCCAGCAGGTCTTTTCGCGGTGGCAATGAGCAGTTCTTC. Amino acid sequence: CASRSFRGGNEQFF.

This clone was found a few times. The V gene is TRBV7-3, the J gene TRBJ1-1; possible D gene TRBD1, 5 bases. V gave up 0 bases and J gave up 5 bases, with 13 bases separating them. Germline values: CDR1 SGHTA, CDR2 FQGTGA. CDR3 size: 15 residues. The CDR3: CASSLTGGGWTEAFF. The CDR3 nucleotides read TGTGCCAGCAGCTTAACTGGCGGGGGGTGGACTGAAGCTTTCTTT.

This clone was counted a single time. The chain carries TRBV18 and TRBJ1-2, with 7 bases that match TRBD1. The CDR3 is 18 residues long. Germline CDR1 KGHSH, CDR2 LQKENI. The J segment lost 7 bases and the V segment lost 2 bases, leaving 19 bases of the junction unmatched. CDR3 amino acids: CASSPTGRSTGVSSGYTF. As DNA, the CDR3 is TGTGCCAGCTCACCAACCGGAAGGTCCACAGGGGTGTCGAGTGGCTACACCTTC.